This T cell receptor beta chain was obtained from a study of blood T cell repertoires in COVID-19. Study at large: PBMCs, B-cell-depleted T cells, or T cells provided the cDNA or gDNA that made up the material.

This clone showed up many times. The junction had 11 bases not matched to a gene; V was cut back by 5 bases and J by 4 bases. The CDR3 has 16 amino acids. The germline V gene has CDR1 LGHDT and CDR2 YNNKEL (reference sequence). Per the original data handling: Amplification from reference gene primers served as the basis for estimated nucleated cell counts. Profiled with immunoSEQ multiplex PCR; TCRdb holds only in-frame clones, not every one. V, J and clone size are taken as reported in that table, and D and trimming were inferred from the DNA itself. The sample carries under 400,000 clones, 80% to 90% recorded once. Patients of the Seattle cohort, enrolled during active infection, were followed longitudinally.

This clonotype was obtained from a woman aged 25-40 years with COVID-19, enrolled during active disease. The chain employs TRBV3-1 (or the pseudogene TRBV3-2) and TRBJ2-7, with 10 bases fitting TRBD2. The sample consisted of peripheral blood. CDR3 protein: CASSNKGFSGGYEQYF. CDR3 coding DNA: TGTGCCAGCAGCAATAAAGGTTTTAGCGGGGGGTACGAGCAGTACTTC.